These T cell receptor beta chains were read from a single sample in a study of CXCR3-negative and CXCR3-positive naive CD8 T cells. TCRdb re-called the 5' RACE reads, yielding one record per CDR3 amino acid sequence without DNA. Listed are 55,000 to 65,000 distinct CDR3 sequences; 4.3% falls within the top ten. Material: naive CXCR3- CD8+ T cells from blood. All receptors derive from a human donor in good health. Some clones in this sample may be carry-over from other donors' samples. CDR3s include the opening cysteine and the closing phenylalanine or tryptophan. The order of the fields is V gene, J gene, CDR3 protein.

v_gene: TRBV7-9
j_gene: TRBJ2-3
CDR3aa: CASSAEGSSTDTQYF

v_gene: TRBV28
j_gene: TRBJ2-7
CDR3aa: CASSLGAYEQYF

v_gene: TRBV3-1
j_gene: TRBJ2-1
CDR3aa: CASSQTASGISYNEQFF

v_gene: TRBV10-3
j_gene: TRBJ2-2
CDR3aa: CASEGASGELFF

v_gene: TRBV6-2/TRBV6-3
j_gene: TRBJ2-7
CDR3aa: CASRPAPGGPSYEQYF

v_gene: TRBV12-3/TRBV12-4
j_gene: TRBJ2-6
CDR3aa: CASRDPGQAITPPSGANVLTF

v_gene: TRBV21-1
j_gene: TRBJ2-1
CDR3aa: CASSPRDKLHNEQFF

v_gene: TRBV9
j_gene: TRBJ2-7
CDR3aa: CAPRSSVVRSAYEQYF

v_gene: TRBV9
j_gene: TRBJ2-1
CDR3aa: CASGGPNYNEQFF

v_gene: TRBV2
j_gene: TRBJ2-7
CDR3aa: CASSEAPRAHEQYF

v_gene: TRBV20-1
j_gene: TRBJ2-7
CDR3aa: CSARDLDAYEQYF

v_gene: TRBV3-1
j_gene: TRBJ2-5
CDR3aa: CASSQDSRGQETQYF

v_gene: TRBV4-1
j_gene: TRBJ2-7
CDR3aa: CASSRTGKSSYEQYF

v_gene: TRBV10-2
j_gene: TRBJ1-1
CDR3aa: CASSEPQVMNTEAFF

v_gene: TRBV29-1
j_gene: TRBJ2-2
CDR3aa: CSVGGAKNGELFF

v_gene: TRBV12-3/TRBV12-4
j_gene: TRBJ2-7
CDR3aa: CATKTGTSLEQYF

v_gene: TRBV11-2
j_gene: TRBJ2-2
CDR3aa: CASSLGQGGELFF

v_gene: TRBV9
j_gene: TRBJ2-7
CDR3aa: CASSDEGYSSYEQYF

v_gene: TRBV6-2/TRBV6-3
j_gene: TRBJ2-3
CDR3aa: CASSYYPSRVEDTQYF

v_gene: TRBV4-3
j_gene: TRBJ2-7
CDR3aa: CASSQEGQGGYEQYF

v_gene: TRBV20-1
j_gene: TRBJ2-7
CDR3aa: CSARPDRDYVYEQYF

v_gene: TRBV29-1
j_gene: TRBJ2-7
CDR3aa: CSAGGDSPYEQYF

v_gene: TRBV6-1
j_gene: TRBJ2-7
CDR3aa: CAGSPRHSSYEQYF

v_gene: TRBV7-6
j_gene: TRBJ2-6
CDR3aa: CASSLGYGAGANVLTF

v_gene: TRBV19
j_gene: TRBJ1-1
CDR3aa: CASSPTGRGTEAFF

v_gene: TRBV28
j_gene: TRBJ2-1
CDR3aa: CASSLRTTTYNEQFF

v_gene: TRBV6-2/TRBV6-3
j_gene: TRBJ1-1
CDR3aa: CASSYGRGLNTEAFF

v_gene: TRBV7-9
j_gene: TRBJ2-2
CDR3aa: CASSPVEMRVNTGELFF

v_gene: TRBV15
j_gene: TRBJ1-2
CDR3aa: CATSSPRTPNYGYTF

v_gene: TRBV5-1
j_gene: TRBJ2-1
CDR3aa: CASSFPDPGGEQFF

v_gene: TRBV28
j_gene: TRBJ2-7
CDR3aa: CASSLAGTHEQYF

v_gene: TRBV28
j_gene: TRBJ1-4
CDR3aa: CASSPGQGAVYEKLFF

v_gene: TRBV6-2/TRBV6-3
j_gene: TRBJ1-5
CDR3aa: CASSHKSQPQHF

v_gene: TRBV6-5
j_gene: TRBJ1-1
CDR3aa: CASSQYGSKGSEAFF

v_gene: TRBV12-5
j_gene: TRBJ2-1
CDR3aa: CASGLVSGGEVEQFF

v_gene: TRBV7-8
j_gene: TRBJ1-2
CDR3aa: CASSLLWDLAYGYTF

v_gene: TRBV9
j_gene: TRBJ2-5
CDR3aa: CASSVGASLVQETQYF